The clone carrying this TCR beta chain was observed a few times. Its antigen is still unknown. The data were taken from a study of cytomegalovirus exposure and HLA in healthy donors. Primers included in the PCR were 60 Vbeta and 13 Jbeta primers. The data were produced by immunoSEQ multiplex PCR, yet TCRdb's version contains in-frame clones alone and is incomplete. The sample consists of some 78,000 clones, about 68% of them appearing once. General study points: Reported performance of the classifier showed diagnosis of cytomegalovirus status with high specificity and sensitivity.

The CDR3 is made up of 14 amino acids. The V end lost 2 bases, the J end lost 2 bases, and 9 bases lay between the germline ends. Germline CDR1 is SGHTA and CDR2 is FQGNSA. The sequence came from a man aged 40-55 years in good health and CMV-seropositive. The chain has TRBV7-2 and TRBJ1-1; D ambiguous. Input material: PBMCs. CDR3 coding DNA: TGTGCCAGCAGCTTAAAGAAGAGCAACACTGAAGCTTTCTTT. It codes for CASSLKKSNTEAFF. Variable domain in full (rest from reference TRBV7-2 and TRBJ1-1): GAGVSQSPSNKVTEKGKDVELRCDPISGHTALYWYRQSLGQGLEFLIYFQGNSAPDKSGLPSDRFSAERTGGSVSTLTIQRTQQEDSAVYLCASSLKKSNTEAFFGQGTRLTVV.